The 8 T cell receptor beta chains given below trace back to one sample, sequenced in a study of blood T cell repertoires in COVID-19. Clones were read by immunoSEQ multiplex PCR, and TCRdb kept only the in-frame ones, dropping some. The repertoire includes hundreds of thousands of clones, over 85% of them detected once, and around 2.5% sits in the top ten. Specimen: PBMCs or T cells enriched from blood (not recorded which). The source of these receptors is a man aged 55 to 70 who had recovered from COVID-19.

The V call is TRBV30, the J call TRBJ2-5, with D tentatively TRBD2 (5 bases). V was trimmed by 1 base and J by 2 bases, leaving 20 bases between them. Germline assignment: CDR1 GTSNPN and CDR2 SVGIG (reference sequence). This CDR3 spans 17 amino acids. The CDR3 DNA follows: TGTGCCTGGAGTGCCAGACCTCGGCGGAGGCCTCAAGAGACCCAGTACTTC. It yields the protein CAWSARPRRRPQETQYF.

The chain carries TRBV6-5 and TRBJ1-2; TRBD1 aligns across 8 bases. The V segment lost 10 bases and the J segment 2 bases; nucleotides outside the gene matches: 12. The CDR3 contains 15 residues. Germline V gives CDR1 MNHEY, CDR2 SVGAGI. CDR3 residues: CATALRQGINYGYTF. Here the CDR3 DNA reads TGTGCCACCGCTCTCCGACAGGGGATAAACTATGGCTACACCTTC.

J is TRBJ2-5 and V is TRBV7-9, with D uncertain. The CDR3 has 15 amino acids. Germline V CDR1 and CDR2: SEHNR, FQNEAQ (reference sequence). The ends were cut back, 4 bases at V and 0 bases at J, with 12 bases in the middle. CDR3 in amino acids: CASSSGLANQETQYF. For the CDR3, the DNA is TGTGCCAGCAGCTCAGGCTTGGCGAACCAAGAGACCCAGTACTTC.

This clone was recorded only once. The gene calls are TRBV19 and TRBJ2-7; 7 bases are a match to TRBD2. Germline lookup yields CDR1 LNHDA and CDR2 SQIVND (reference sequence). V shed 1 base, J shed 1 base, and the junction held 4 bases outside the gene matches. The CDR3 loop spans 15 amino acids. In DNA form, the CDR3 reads TGTGCCAGTAGTATAGCGGGAGGTAATTCCTACGAGCAGTACTTC. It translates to CASSIAGGNSYEQYF.

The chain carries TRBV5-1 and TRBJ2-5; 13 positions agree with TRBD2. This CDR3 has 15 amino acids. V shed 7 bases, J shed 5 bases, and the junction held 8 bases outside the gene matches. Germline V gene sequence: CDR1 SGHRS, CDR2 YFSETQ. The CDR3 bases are TGCGCCAGCCACCACACTAGCGGGGGGGCTGAGACCCAGTACTTC. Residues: CASHHTSGGAETQYF.

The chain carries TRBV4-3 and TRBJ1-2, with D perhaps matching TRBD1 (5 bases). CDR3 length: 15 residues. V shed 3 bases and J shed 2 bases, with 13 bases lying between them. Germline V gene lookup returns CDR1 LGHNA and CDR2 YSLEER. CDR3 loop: CASSHHGQGNYGYTF. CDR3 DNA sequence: TGCGCCAGCAGCCACCACGGGCAGGGAAACTATGGCTACACCTTC.

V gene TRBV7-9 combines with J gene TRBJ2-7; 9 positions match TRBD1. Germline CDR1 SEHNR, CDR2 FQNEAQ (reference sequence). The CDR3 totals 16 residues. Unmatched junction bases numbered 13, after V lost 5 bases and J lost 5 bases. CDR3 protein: CASSLSSGQGSHEQYF. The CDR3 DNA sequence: TGTGCCAGCAGCCTCTCGTCAGGACAGGGGTCCCACGAGCAGTACTTC. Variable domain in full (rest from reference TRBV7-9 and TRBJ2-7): DTGVSQNPRHKITKRGQNVTFRCDPISEHNRLYWYRQTLGQGPEFLTYFQNEAQLEKSRLLSDRFSAERPKGSFSTLEIQRTEQGDSAMYLCASSLSSGQGSHEQYFGPGTRLTVT.

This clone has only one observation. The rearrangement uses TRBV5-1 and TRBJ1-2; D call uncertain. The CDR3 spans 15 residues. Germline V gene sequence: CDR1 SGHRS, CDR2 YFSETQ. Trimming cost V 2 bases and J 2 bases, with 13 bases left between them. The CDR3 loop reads CASSFTPGINYGYTF. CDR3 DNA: TGCGCCAGCAGCTTTACCCCCGGGATCAACTATGGCTACACCTTC.